The rows below give T cell receptor beta chains drawn from one sample of a study of beta chain features in type 1 diabetes. Sequencing was performed with immunoSEQ multiplex PCR; in TCRdb, only in-frame clones are kept and a portion is missing. Among 200,000 to 300,000 clones, over 20% were seen once, and the ten largest hold 0.028%. The material sequenced was naive CD4+ T cells from blood. The receptors come from a woman in her thirties or forties with type 1 diabetes. Each CDR3 is given with its conserved first and last residue. A D gene is named only where the DNA matches it firmly. Part of the rows lack a size; the others show once, few, many or a class for expanded clones.

>TRBV7-9|-|TRBJ1-1|few
TGTGCCAGCAGCCCATGGGGGGAGGGGATGGGGGAAGCTTTCTTT
CASSPWGEGMGEAFF
>TRBV18|TRBD1|TRBJ1-1|-
TGTGCCAGCTCATTAACGGGACAGATGAACACTGAAGCTTTCTTT
CASSLTGQMNTEAFF
>TRBV29-1|-|TRBJ1-1|few
TGCAGCGTTGAAGATTACGGCAGAACGGGAAGGGCTGAAGCTTTCTTT
CSVEDYGRTGRAEAFF
>TRBV30|-|TRBJ1-1|-
TGTGCCTGGACGACAGGACCCGAAGCTTTCTTT
CAWTTGPEAFF
>TRBV7-9|-|TRBJ2-5|few
TGTGCCAGCAGCCCCTCAAGTAGAGAGACCCAGTACTTC
CASSPSSRETQYF
>TRBV19|TRBD1|TRBJ2-7|few
TGTGCCAGTACCACGGGACAGGGGTTCGGCGAGCAGTACTTC
CASTTGQGFGEQYF
>TRBV14|TRBD2|TRBJ2-1|few
TGTGCCAGCAGCTCCGGGACTAGCGCTCCCTCCTACAATGAGCAGTTCTTC
CASSSGTSAPSYNEQFF
>TRBV4-1|TRBD2|TRBJ2-5|few
TGCGCCAGCAGCCAAGCGGGAGGGCCTGAGACCCAGTACTTC
CASSQAGGPETQYF
>TRBV7-2|-|TRBJ2-7|-
TGTGCCAGCAGCCGCTTCCGTATGGCAGGTGGCTACGAGCAGTACTTC
CASSRFRMAGGYEQYF
>TRBV29-1|-|TRBJ1-3|-
TGCAGCGTTAAACCCAGGCTTTCAGGAAACACCATATATTTT
CSVKPRLSGNTIYF
>TRBV30|-|TRBJ2-7|few
TGTGCCTGGAGTGTAAAGTTTGGGCTGGTAGAGCAGTACTTC
CAWSVKFGLVEQYF
>TRBV30|-|TRBJ2-1|few
TGTGCCTGGAGTGTAGTAGAGTACAATGAGCAGTTCTTC
CAWSVVEYNEQFF
>TRBV30|TRBD2|TRBJ2-7|-
TGTGCCTGGATCGGAACTAGCGGGCGAAGCTCCTACGAGCAGTACTTC
CAWIGTSGRSSYEQYF
>TRBV30|TRBD2|TRBJ2-1|-
TGTGCCTGGAGTGATCTAGCGGGAGAGCAGTTCTTC
CAWSDLAGEQFF
>TRBV19|-|TRBJ2-7|few
TGTGCCAGTAGTACCGGGACGGCGGGACTCTACGAGCAGTACTTC
CASSTGTAGLYEQYF
>TRBV9|-|TRBJ2-7|-
TGTGCCAGCAGCGTACAACCAGGGCCCTACGAGCAGTACTTC
CASSVQPGPYEQYF
>TRBV27|TRBD1|TRBJ2-7|few
TGTGCCAGCAGTATGGGACAGGGGCGAACCTACGAGCAGTACTTC
CASSMGQGRTYEQYF
>TRBV15|TRBD1|TRBJ1-5|-
TGTGCCACCAGCAGGCGCGACAGGGAGAATCAGCCCCAGCATTTT
CATSRRDRENQPQHF
>TRBV27|-|TRBJ2-7|few
TGTGCCAGCAGTTTAGGTGGACAGCTTAGCTCCTACGAGCAGTACTTC
CASSLGGQLSSYEQYF
>TRBV28|-|TRBJ2-7|-
TGTGCCAGCAGTTTAACCCGGTCGCGCGGGCAGTACTTC
CASSLTRSRGQYF
>TRBV5-4|-|TRBJ2-7|-
TGTGCCAGCAGCGTGGAGGGCGGGGAGCAGTACTTC
CASSVEGGEQYF
>TRBV6-5|TRBD1|TRBJ2-1|-
TGTGCCAGCAGTTATGGACAGGGGGCCTACAATGAGCAGTTCTTC
CASSYGQGAYNEQFF